The source of this T cell receptor (beta chain) is a study of shared clonotypes between healthy human individuals. Points on this clone: Other DNA sequences in this sample translate to the same CDR3.

The CDR3 runs 13 residues. Germline V lookup: CDR1 SQVTM, CDR2 ANQGSEA. Germline trimming cut 6 bases from V and 2 bases from J; bases unmatched to any gene: 2. As defined, naive CD8 cells were CD45RO-negative and positively selected for CCR7, with terminally differentiated effector memory CD45RA+ cells excluded. It was across several immunoSEQ plates that each subset's genomic DNA was evenly split. Per the study methods: From ImmunoSEQ came sequences covering only the junction and carrying no quality scores, so filtering differed. Only in-frame clones appear in the TCRdb table, and some are missing; sequencing was by immunoSEQ multiplex PCR. The V and J calls and clone size are taken from that table; D and trimming were inferred from the DNA. Among about 800,000 clones listed, about 96% were seen once.

This sequence joins TRBV29-1 and TRBJ2-1; TRBD1 agrees at 9 bases. Specimen: naive CD8+ T cells sorted from blood. The sequence came from a man aged 25 to 40 in good health. The CDR3 coding sequence is TGCAGCGTAGGACAGGGGCCCTACAATGAGCAGTTCTTC. Translating gives CSVGQGPYNEQFF.